This T cell receptor (beta chain) originates from a study of response to subunit inactivated influenza vaccine. Points from the study as a whole: Only a handful of new T cells, the authors suggested, are recruited with each seasonal influenza vaccination.

One entry per CDR3 protein, called by TCRdb with MiXCR from the RT-PCR reads. This table holds about 700,000 distinct CDR3 sequences, 11% to 15% found once. Notes on this clonotype: Its matching antigen is unknown.

This clonotype was sampled from a man aged 45-65 years who received an inactivated influenza vaccine. This sample comprised PBMCs from blood, obtained 14 to 15 days before vaccination.

In DNA, the CDR3 is TGTGCCAGCAGCCCGCTAGGAGTCACTGAGCAGTTCTTC. The encoded protein is CASSPLGVTEQFF. The V gene is TRBV12-3 or TRBV12-4, the J gene TRBJ2-1; no clear D. The CDR3 spans 13 residues. V was cut by 6 bases and J by 9 bases, with 15 bases left in between.